Listed below are T cell receptor beta chains from one sample, sequenced in a study of T-cell reconstitution after alpha-beta-depleted transplantation in children. TCRdb processed the PCR reads anew with MiXCR; each CDR3 protein has one entry. The sample consists of a few hundred thousand distinct CDR3 sequences, approximately 10% of them appearing once. The sequenced sample was PBMCs from the stem cell graft donor, obtained from the stem cell graft. These receptors originate from a human donor who donated a stem cell graft to a child with acute lymphoblastic leukemia. The CDR3 runs from the conserved cysteine through the conserved F or W. Part of the rows lack a size; the others show once, few, many or a class for expanded clones.

>TRBV12-3/TRBV12-4|-|TRBJ1-5
CASSLKRAGRTDSNQPQHF
>TRBV20-1|-|TRBJ2-1
CSASVGTSGILSSYNEQFF
>TRBV20-1|many|TRBJ2-3
CSAPKTSGSGDTQYF
>TRBV19|-|TRBJ2-1
CASSIDGAGWDNEQFF
>TRBV6-1|-|TRBJ1-1
CASSERVRGNTEAFF
>TRBV6-5|many|TRBJ2-1
CASSRGLAGAVEQFF
>TRBV5-1|-|TRBJ2-6
CASFDASGANVLTF
>TRBV5-1|few|TRBJ1-1
CASSLAGGYGTEAFF
>TRBV20-1|many|TRBJ1-6
CSASPGNSPLHF
>TRBV23-1|-|TRBJ2-7
CASTSSGTNPYEQYF
>TRBV4-1|-|TRBJ2-7
CASSQVDSPYEQYF
>TRBV6-2/TRBV6-3|-|TRBJ2-7
CASSSVGGRPYEQYF
>TRBV6-2/TRBV6-3|few|TRBJ1-1
CASRYRMTEAFF
>TRBV20-1|few|TRBJ2-1
CSARDEAGGWKVKNEQFF
>TRBV20-1|few|TRBJ1-1
CSARGQQGNTEAFF
>TRBV5-1|-|TRBJ2-1
CASSLGVAVSSYNEQFF
>TRBV12-3/TRBV12-4|-|TRBJ2-1
CASSWLAGGPYNEQFF
>TRBV7-8|-|TRBJ2-7
CASSGSGTGAYEQYF
>TRBV7-2|-|TRBJ2-1
CASDLAGVGNEQFF
>TRBV6-1|-|TRBJ1-2
CASSERDGGDYGYTF
>TRBV28|few|TRBJ2-1
CASGGGRARNEQFF
>TRBV5-6|many|TRBJ2-1
CASSLAGLAGVNEQFF
>TRBV7-6|-|TRBJ1-1
CASSLGAMNTEAFF
>TRBV4-3|few|TRBJ2-7
CASSQIKGGNYEQYF
>TRBV5-1|few|TRBJ2-5
CASSLFGDREETQYF
>TRBV5-1|many|TRBJ1-1
CASSPEHTGPEAFF
>TRBV29-1|-|TRBJ2-5
CSVAAASQETQYF
>TRBV21-1|-|TRBJ1-1
CASSKTVRAVWEAFF
>TRBV5-1|-|TRBJ1-2
CASSQDRSYGYTF
>TRBV5-1|many|TRBJ2-5
CASSLQGPQETQYF
>TRBV7-3|-|TRBJ1-6
CASSLRVSLPSISYNSPLHF
>TRBV30|few|TRBJ1-3
CACPRGPDRAGNTIYF
>TRBV5-1|few|TRBJ2-2
CATYSEGGTTGELFF
>TRBV5-6|-|TRBJ2-7
CASSLDRQGPSSYEQYF